The 32 T cell receptor beta chains below all came from one sample that was sequenced in a study of naive and memory T cell subsets. Two oligonucleotides, mixed equimolar, formed the beta constant-region primer covering TRBC1 and TRBC2. Ligated cDNA was amplified by four rounds of PCR with nested alpha and beta constant-region primers and SP2. TCRdb analysed the UMI-ligation and nested PCR reads with MiXCR anew, one entry per CDR3 protein. The sample yields 20,000 to 25,000 distinct CDR3 sequences, 7% to 10% seen once. The sequencing sample was made of central memory CD8+ T cells from blood. The source is a human donor in good health.

Only a few counts were recorded for this clonotype. The V and J genes are TRBV20-1 and TRBJ2-7; D ambiguous. V was trimmed by 1 base and J by 3 bases, leaving 10 bases between them. The CDR3 extends over 13 amino acids. Germline assignment: CDR1 DFQATT and CDR2 SNEGSKA (reference sequence). The CDR3 sequence: CSARVPLFYEQYF. The CDR3 DNA reads as TGCAGTGCTAGAGTGCCGTTATTCTACGAGCAGTACTTC.

This clonotype was seen once. At one of its ends the junction is not consistent with the germline gene, which may arise from a read error. The chain is built from TRBV12-3 or TRBV12-4 and TRBJ1-1; D not certain. The CDR3 loop spans 12 amino acids. The CDR3: CVSSLAGTEAFF. The CDR3 nucleotides read TGTGTCAGCAGTTTAGCGGGAACTGAAGCTTTCTTT.

This clonotype was seen at least ten times. The chain links TRBV20-1 to TRBJ2-1; the D gene is possibly TRBD1 (5 bases). The CDR3 is made up of 18 amino acids. Germline lookup yields CDR1 DFQATT and CDR2 SNEGSKA (reference sequence). V shed 1 base and J shed 5 bases, with 24 bases lying between them. CDR3 DNA: TGCAGTGCTAGAGCGCATTCTTGGACACACAACGAACACAATGAGCAGTTCTTC. It yields the protein CSARAHSWTHNEHNEQFF.

This chain links TRBV20-1 with TRBJ2-5, with D unclear. V lost 2 bases, J lost 3 bases, and 16 bases lay in between. This CDR3 has 15 residues. Per germline, CDR1 DFQATT and CDR2 SNEGSKA (reference sequence). The CDR3 DNA is TGCAGTGCTAGACTAGAAAATGAGAAGGAAGAGACCCAGTACTTC. Protein: CSARLENEKEETQYF.

At least ten counts were recorded for this clonotype. This chain links TRBV6-2 or TRBV6-3 with TRBJ2-1; 7 bases align to TRBD1. The germline V gene has CDR1 MNHEY and CDR2 SVGEGT. J gave up 7 bases and V 4 bases, and 7 bases lay outside the gene matches. The CDR3 runs 14 residues. The CDR3 DNA reads TGTGCCAGCAGTTTTCCGGGACAGTGGAATGAGCAGTTCTTC. The encoded protein is CASSFPGQWNEQFF.

By frequency in the sample, this clonotype is medium-sized. The chain couples TRBV10-3 to TRBJ2-7; no firm D call. The V gene's germline CDR1 is ENHRY and CDR2 SYGVKD. Trimming left V 3 bases short and J 0 bases short, with 6 bases between. This CDR3 region has 13 residues. The CDR3: CAISEGNSYEQYF. Here the CDR3 DNA reads TGTGCCATCAGTGAAGGCAACTCCTACGAGCAGTACTTC.

This clonotype was seen a few times. The chain employs TRBV7-9 and TRBJ1-2; 7 bases are a match to TRBD1. Trimming removed 6 bases from V and 2 bases from J; junction bases left unmatched: 9. Germline CDR1 is SEHNR and CDR2 is FQNEAQ (reference sequence). The CDR3 is 15 residues long. The CDR3 spells CASRELEGQNYGYTF. For the CDR3, the DNA is TGTGCCAGCAGGGAACTAGAGGGACAGAACTATGGCTACACCTTC.

This clonotype has at least ten counts. The chain is built from TRBV6-4 and TRBJ2-1; the D gene is possibly TRBD2 (5 bases). Per the germline V gene, CDR1 is MRHNA and CDR2 is SNTAGT. The length of the CDR3 is 14 residues. With 3 bases removed from V and 9 bases from J, the gap between germline ends came to 15 bases. The CDR3 protein is CASSEELERPEQFF. CDR3 DNA: TGTGCCAGCAGTGAGGAACTAGAAAGGCCTGAGCAGTTCTTC.

The chain joins TRBV6-1 to TRBJ2-2; 7 bases are shared with TRBD1. The germline V gene has CDR1 MNHNS and CDR2 SASEGT. The trim removed 7 bases at V and 6 bases at J, leaving 8 bases unmatched. This CDR3 has 14 amino acids. The CDR3, as DNA: TGTGCCAGCAACCGGGACAGTACCGCCGGGGAGCTGTTTTTT. Translation gives CASNRDSTAGELFF.

This clonotype was observed a few times. The rearrangement joins TRBV28 to TRBJ1-5; D unresolved. V was clipped by 5 bases and J by 6 bases, with 14 bases between them. The CDR3 totals 14 residues. The germline gives CDR1 MDHEN, CDR2 SYDVKM. The CDR3 is CASSPLLPGQPQHF. The CDR3 DNA reads as TGTGCCAGCAGTCCACTGCTTCCCGGTCAGCCCCAGCATTTT.

With respect to this clonotype: Possible read error: a much larger clone is one base away. This chain links TRBV6-4 with TRBJ1-1, with D tentatively TRBD1 (5 bases). Germline V gene sequence: CDR1 MRHNA, CDR2 SNTAGT. The CDR3 runs 14 residues. The CDR3 loop is CASSEGGDTTEALF. DNA of the CDR3: TGTGCCAGCAGTGAGGGGGGAGACACCACTGAAGCTTTATTT.

The table lists this clonotype with a few counts. The V and J genes are TRBV25-1 and TRBJ2-5; 7 bases are a match to TRBD1. V lost 5 bases to trimming and J lost 5 bases; unmatched junction nucleotides: 8. Germline V CDR1 and CDR2: MGHDK, SYGVNS. This CDR3 is built from 14 residues. CDR3 bases: TGTGCCAGCAGTCCCCGCAGGGGACAGGAGACCCAGTACTTC. This codes for CASSPRRGQETQYF.

This chain connects TRBV27 to TRBJ2-7, with TRBD1 matching 7 bases. The germline gives CDR1 MNHEY, CDR2 SMNVEV (reference sequence). J was trimmed by 1 base and V by 5 bases; bases with no gene match: 2. The CDR3 loop spans 13 amino acids. As DNA, the CDR3 is TGTGCCAGCAGTCCGGGACAGTCCTACGAGCAGTACTTC. Translation gives CASSPGQSYEQYF.

This clonotype was detected ten times or more. The chain carries TRBV5-1 and TRBJ2-2; tentative D call: TRBD1 (6 bases). V shed 4 bases and J shed 10 bases, with 23 bases lying between them. Germline CDR1 SGHRS, CDR2 YFSETQ. CDR3 size: 16 residues. CDR3 bases: TGCGCCAGCAGCCTGTTGCAACAGGGTATACGAGCGGAGCTGTTTTTT. The encoded protein is CASSLLQQGIRAELFF.

The rearrangement joins TRBV28 to TRBJ1-5; D possibly corresponds to TRBD1 (6 bases). V dropped 6 bases and J dropped 6 bases, with 15 bases sitting between them. The CDR3 has 14 amino acids. Germline V gene sequence: CDR1 MDHEN, CDR2 SYDVKM. This CDR3 is CASRTLRGIQPQHF. The CDR3 region has the DNA TGTGCCAGCAGAACTCTCAGGGGAATTCAGCCCCAGCATTTT.

This clonotype occurred many times. This rearrangement joins TRBV27 to TRBJ2-7, with D possibly matching TRBD2 (7 bases). Trimming took 6 bases from V and 6 from J, leaving 21 bases between them. The germline CDR1 and CDR2 sequences are MNHEY and SMNVEV (reference sequence). There are 15 residues in the CDR3. The CDR3 sequence is CASSLGGPGTSEQYF. CDR3 DNA: TGTGCCAGCAGCTTGGGGGGGCCCGGGACATCCGAGCAGTACTTC.

This clonotype has a count of ten or more. V is TRBV29-1 and J is TRBJ2-5; TRBD1 or TRBD2 may be the D gene (7 bases each). The CDR3 runs to 13 residues. V was clipped by 7 bases and J by 4 bases, with 16 bases between them. Germline CDR1 reads SQVTM; CDR2 reads ANQGSEA. This chain's CDR3 is CSAEGGGRETQYF. In nucleotides, the CDR3 is TGCAGCGCCGAAGGGGGCGGGAGAGAGACCCAGTACTTC.

This clonotype was recorded many times. The V call is TRBV15, the J call TRBJ2-1; 9 nucleotides agree with TRBD2. Germline assignment: CDR1 LNHNV and CDR2 YYDKDF (reference sequence). This CDR3 region has 14 residues. V dropped 4 bases and J dropped 2; count of bases not matched to a gene: 0. The CDR3 spells CATSTSGTYNEQFF. CDR3 in DNA: TGTGCCACCAGCACTAGCGGGACCTACAATGAGCAGTTCTTC.

This clonotype has only a few counts. This chain joins TRBV28 and TRBJ2-7, with TRBD2 matching 11 bases. Germline CDR1 and CDR2: MDHEN and SYDVKM. V trimming: 3 bases; J trimming: 3 bases; junction bases outside the gene matches: 7. The CDR3 is 16 residues long. The CDR3 region is CASSFPTSGSLYEQYF. CDR3 in DNA: TGTGCCAGCAGTTTCCCCACTAGCGGGAGTCTCTACGAGCAGTACTTC.

This clonotype has a handful of counts. This sequence joins TRBV19 and TRBJ2-3, with D maybe TRBD1 (5 bases). V was shortened by 6 bases and J by 2 bases, with 9 bases between the two germline ends. Germline values: CDR1 LNHDA, CDR2 SQIVND (reference sequence). This CDR3 is built from 13 residues. CDR3 DNA sequence: TGTGCCAGTAGAAGGGGTAACACAGATACGCAGTATTTT. As protein: CASRRGNTDTQYF.

In its sample, this clonotype was seen many times. This chain connects TRBV7-6 to TRBJ2-7, with unresolved D. Germline-derived CDR1 and CDR2 are SGHVS and FNYEAQ. The V end lost 8 bases, the J end lost 2 bases, and 13 bases lay between the germline ends. This CDR3 contains 13 residues. CDR3 DNA sequence: TGTGCCAGCGGCCCCCGCAGCCCCTACGAGCAGTACTTC. Translating it yields CASGPRSPYEQYF. The whole variable domain, filled in from reference TRBV7-6 and TRBJ2-7, reads GAGVSQSPRYKVTKRGQDVALRCDPISGHVSLYWYRQALGQGPEFLTYFNYEAQQDKSGLPNDRFSAERPEGSISTLTIQRTEQRDSAMYRCASGPRSPYEQYFGPGTRLTVT.

The chain has TRBV28 and TRBJ1-6; 8 bases match TRBD1. Germline V gene sequence: CDR1 MDHEN, CDR2 SYDVKM. The CDR3 length is 19 residues. Germline trimming cut 3 bases from V and 5 bases from J; bases unmatched to any gene: 15. DNA of the CDR3: TGTGCCAGCAGTTTGTACCCCACCGGGACAGGCGGCGATAATTCACCCCTCCACTTT. The encoded protein is CASSLYPTGTGGDNSPLHF.

This clonotype came up many times. The V and J genes are TRBV29-1 and TRBJ2-5; 12 nucleotides match TRBD2. The trim removed 5 bases at V and 5 bases at J, leaving 18 bases unmatched. Per germline, CDR1 SQVTM and CDR2 ANQGSEA. This CDR3 region has 18 residues. The CDR3 spells CSVPTGLAGRELGETQYF. The CDR3 nucleotides are TGCAGCGTTCCTACCGGACTAGCGGGACGCGAGCTGGGGGAGACCCAGTACTTC.

The sample holds a few counts of this clonotype. The rearrangement links TRBV2 to TRBJ1-1, with 8 bases identical to TRBD1. Germline V gene sequence: CDR1 SNHLY, CDR2 FYNNEI. The CDR3 runs to 13 residues. With 6 bases clipped from V and 5 bases from J, the junction kept 5 bases outside the gene matches. The CDR3 sequence is CASSLTGATEAFF. CDR3 DNA: TGTGCCAGCAGCTTGACAGGGGCGACTGAAGCTTTCTTT.

The CDR3 here is CASSYGPDTQYF. For the CDR3, the DNA is TGTGCCAGCAGTTACGGTCCAGATACGCAGTATTTT. V and J are TRBV6-2 or TRBV6-3 and TRBJ2-3; D is unresolved. Trimming shortened V by 2 bases and J by 4 bases, and 4 bases separated the two germline ends. Germline V gene data show CDR1 as MNHEY and CDR2 as SVGEGT. The CDR3 is 12 amino acids.

This clonotype was counted between two and nine times. The chain links TRBV27 to TRBJ1-1; TRBD1 is a possible D gene (6 bases). CDR3 length: 14 residues. The V and J ends lost 4 bases and 5 bases respectively, with 14 bases between them. From germline, CDR1 is MNHEY and CDR2 SMNVEV (reference sequence). The chain's CDR3 is CASSWGRMGTEAFF. The DNA of the CDR3 is TGTGCCAGCAGTTGGGGGCGCATGGGAACTGAAGCTTTCTTT.

This clonotype was detected only a few times. CDR3 sequence reads: CASSPGQNTEAFF. DNA of the CDR3: TGTGCCAGCAGTCCCGGACAGAACACTGAAGCTTTCTTT. The V and J genes are TRBV27 and TRBJ1-1; possible D gene TRBD1, 5 bases. V was pared by 5 bases and J by 1 base, with 8 bases between. Germline loops: CDR1 MNHEY, CDR2 SMNVEV (reference sequence). The CDR3 loop spans 13 amino acids.

This clonotype came up a few times. V usage is TRBV27 and J usage is TRBJ2-3, with D maybe TRBD2 (5 bases). This CDR3 region has 13 residues. Germline V gene lookup returns CDR1 MNHEY and CDR2 SMNVEV (reference sequence). V was shortened by 2 bases and J by 4 bases, with 7 bases between the two germline ends. For the CDR3, the DNA is TGTGCCAGCAGTTTAGTGCGGGCAGATACGCAGTATTTT. Its protein is CASSLVRADTQYF.

This clonotype was seen many times. The chain links TRBV19 to TRBJ2-1; D perhaps matches TRBD1 (6 bases). V dropped 2 bases and J dropped 4 bases, with 6 bases sitting between them. The germline gives CDR1 LNHDA, CDR2 SQIVND (reference sequence). The CDR3 loop spans 13 amino acids. The CDR3 DNA follows: TGTGCCAGTAGTATAACAGGGTACAATGAGCAGTTCTTC. It encodes CASSITGYNEQFF.

This clonotype was seen only a few times. In DNA form, the CDR3 reads TGTGCCAGCAGTCCACCATCCTTTTGGGGGCTGGAGAGTGGAAACACCATATATTTT. Its translation is CASSPPSFWGLESGNTIYF. The V gene is TRBV28, the J gene TRBJ1-3, with D tentatively TRBD1 (6 bases). Trimming left V 5 bases short and J 3 bases short, with 26 bases between. The CDR3 spans 19 residues. The V gene's germline CDR1 is MDHEN and CDR2 SYDVKM.

This clonotype was observed at least ten times. A read error may produce the germline difference seen at one junction end. J is TRBJ1-2 and V is TRBV12-3 or TRBV12-4; unclear D gene. The CDR3 is made up of 11 amino acids. The CDR3 DNA is TGTGCCAGCAGTTCCCCCCTGGTCTCCTCCTTC. Translated, it gives CASSSPLVSSF.

In its sample, this clonotype was seen a few times. The chain is built from TRBV6-1 and TRBJ1-1; maybe TRBD1 (5 bases). Trimming removed 3 bases from V and 4 bases from J, with 15 bases in between. This CDR3 contains 15 residues. Germline V lookup: CDR1 MNHNS, CDR2 SASEGT. The DNA for the CDR3 is TGTGCCAGCAGTGAGATGAAGATAGGGACCACTGAAGCTTTCTTT. This encodes CASSEMKIGTTEAFF.